This TCR beta chain emerged from a study of shared clonotypes between healthy human individuals (TCRdb year 2020). About the investigation overall: The cohort included a few men and a couple of women between 18 and 49 years of age. For each donor, CD4 naive and CD4 memory were each run on three plates, CD8 naive on two plates, and CD8 memory on one plate. The study deeply sequenced blood TCR repertoires of five healthy adults to estimate repertoire size and the extent of clonotype sharing between individuals. Different laboratories and diverse techniques were used to prepare libraries and sequence TCR repertoires, to increase sequencing depth and limit assay-specific biases. Per donor, leukapheresis produced somewhere between about 0.94 and 9 billion PBMCs. Findings and caveats that apply to the study as a whole: Larger estimated clonotype richness was generally found for naive subsets than for memory subsets. Incomplete sequencing was indicated by rarefaction of sorted-subset datasets, despite the large sequencing depth. Sampling was restricted to blood, and TCR repertoires in tissues likely differ from the TCR repertoires found in blood. The small number of donors limited the genetic and exposure-history diversity represented. When a handful of donors were compared, the shared fraction of clonotypes was roughly 5% for naive CD4, over 3% for naive CD8, 2% to 2.5% for memory CD4, and approximately 0.4% for memory CD8. Pairwise subsampling led to the expectation that sequencing depth would affect the degree of clonotype sharing among donors. Compared with non-shared clonotypes, the clonotypes found in all four sorted-subset donors had higher generation probabilities.

Using the deep immunoSEQ assay, multiplex PCR amplified TCR CDR3 regions from genomic DNA. Extracted genomic DNA from each cell subset was distributed evenly across all wells of several immunoSEQ 96-well plates, and each plate was treated as a replicate. For sorted subsets, each replicate PCR was loaded with 150 to 250 ng genomic DNA, equivalent to about 30,000 T cell genomes. Purified libraries were measured with a Qubit 3.0 fluorometer, size-checked on a Bioanalyzer 2100, and measured again with the KAPA Library Quantification kit. A separate single-read 150-cycle Illumina NextSeq 550 flow cell was used to sequence each immunoSEQ 96-well plate. The study's own analysis went as follows. Because the immunoSEQ output included only junctional sequences and no quality scores, the filtering could not be the same as the filtering used for full-length reads. Sequences were annotated with PyIR, a Python wrapper for IgBLAST v1.9, and V/J genes and CDR3 were assigned using IMGT germline references. Reads were removed for weak V/J assignments (E-value above 1e-6), missing CDR3, stop codons, out-of-frame junctions, or ambiguous translated residues. V3J clonotypes were defined as sequences sharing the same inferred V gene, J gene, and CDR3 amino acid sequence. To compute the percentage overlap between repertoires, the number of shared unique clonotypes was divided by the size of the smaller repertoire. Richness of each repertoire was evaluated using RTK rarefaction, the Chao1 estimator, and Recon v2.1 estimates of unobserved clonotypes. OLGA was used to compute generation probabilities for all TCRbeta clonotypes that the gDNA method yielded from a handful of donors. What TCRdb holds here is the immuneACCESS table cut down to in-frame rearrangements. Part of the clones is not present; checked against another copy, under half of the missing clones reflect an unresolved V gene, and the others are unexplained. V and J calls plus clone size are reproduced from that table; the DNA served to infer D and trimming. This sample comprises about 2.3 million clones, approximately 90% of them detected only once. The top ten clones comprise 0.3% to 0.4% of the sample.

Healthy HIV-negative adults with no recently reported acute infections or vaccinations were included as donors. Only Caucasian adults living in Nashville, Tennessee, USA were represented among the donors. Magnetic negative selection was used to enrich CD4+ T cells, after which naive cells were positively selected on CD45RA and the negative fraction became the memory subset. After blood collection by leukapheresis, PBMCs were isolated using Ficoll-Histopaque density gradient centrifugation and then cryopreserved in the vapor phase of liquid nitrogen. Purity and quantity of every magnetically sorted T cell population were checked by analytical flow cytometry. Genomic DNA was isolated from every sorted fraction and measured by UV absorbance on a Nanodrop 2000c. Worth noting for this clone: Its binding antigen is unknown. No base quality values were provided; no much bigger clone lies one nucleotide off. Other DNA sequences from this sample encode an identical CDR3 as well.

Specimen: naive CD4+ T cells from PBMCs. This sample's cell subset or site label indicates: CD45RA+ positively selected. The receptor's source is a man between 18 and 29 years old in good health. Some clones in this sample may be carry-over from other donors' samples.

In nucleotides, the sequence is TGCGCCAGCAGCCAAGAGCAAGGAGATCAGCCCCAGCATTTT. Translated, it reads CASSQEQGDQPQHF. The rearranged segments are TRBV4-1 and TRBJ1-5; the D segment cannot be called with confidence. From the germline V gene, CDR1 is MGHRA and CDR2 is YSYEKL. From cysteine to phenylalanine, the CDR3 is 14 amino acids long. Kept here is only the CDR3 DNA, which spans 42 bases and is read in frame from base 1. The germline ends are 8 bases apart after V is trimmed by 0 bases and J by 5 bases.